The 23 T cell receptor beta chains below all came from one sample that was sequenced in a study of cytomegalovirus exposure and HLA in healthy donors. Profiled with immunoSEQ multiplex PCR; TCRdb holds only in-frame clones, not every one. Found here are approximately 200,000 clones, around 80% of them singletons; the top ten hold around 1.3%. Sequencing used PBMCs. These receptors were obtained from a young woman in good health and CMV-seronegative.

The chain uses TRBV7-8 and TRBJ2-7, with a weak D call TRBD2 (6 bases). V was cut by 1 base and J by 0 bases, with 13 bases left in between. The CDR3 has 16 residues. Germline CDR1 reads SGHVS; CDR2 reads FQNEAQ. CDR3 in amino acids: CASSLVGGASSYEQYF. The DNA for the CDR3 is TGTGCCAGCAGCTTAGTGGGCGGGGCGAGCTCCTACGAGCAGTACTTC.

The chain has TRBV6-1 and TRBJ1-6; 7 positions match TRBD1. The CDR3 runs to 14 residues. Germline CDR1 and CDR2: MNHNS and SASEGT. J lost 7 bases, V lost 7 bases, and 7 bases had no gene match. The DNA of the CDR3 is TGTGCCAGCATGCCCGGGACAGTAAATTCACCCCTCCACTTT. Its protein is CASMPGTVNSPLHF.

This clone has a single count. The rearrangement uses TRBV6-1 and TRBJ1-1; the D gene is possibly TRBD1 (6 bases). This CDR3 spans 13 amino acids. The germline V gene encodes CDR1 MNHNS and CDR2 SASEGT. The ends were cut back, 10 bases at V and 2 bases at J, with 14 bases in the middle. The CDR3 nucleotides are TGTGCCACTCGACAGGACCTAAACACTGAAGCTTTCTTT. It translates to CATRQDLNTEAFF.

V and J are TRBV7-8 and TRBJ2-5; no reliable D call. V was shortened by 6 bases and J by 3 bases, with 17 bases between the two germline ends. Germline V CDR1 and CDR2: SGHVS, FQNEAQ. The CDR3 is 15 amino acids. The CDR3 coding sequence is TGTGCCAGCAGGGCCCTCAGGCCTTCCAAAGAGACCCAGTACTTC. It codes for CASRALRPSKETQYF. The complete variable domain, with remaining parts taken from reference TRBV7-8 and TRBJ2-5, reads GAGVSQSPRYKVAKRGQDVALRCDPISGHVSLFWYQQALGQGPEFLTYFQNEAQLDKSGLPSDRFFAERPEGSVSTLKIQRTQQEDSAVYLCASRALRPSKETQYFGPGTRLLVL.

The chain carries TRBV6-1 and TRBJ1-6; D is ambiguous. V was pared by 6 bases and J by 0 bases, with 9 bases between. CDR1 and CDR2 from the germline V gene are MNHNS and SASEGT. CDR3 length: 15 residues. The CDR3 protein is CASSQQSSYNSPLHF. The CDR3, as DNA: TGTGCCAGCAGCCAACAGAGCTCCTATAATTCACCCCTCCACTTT.

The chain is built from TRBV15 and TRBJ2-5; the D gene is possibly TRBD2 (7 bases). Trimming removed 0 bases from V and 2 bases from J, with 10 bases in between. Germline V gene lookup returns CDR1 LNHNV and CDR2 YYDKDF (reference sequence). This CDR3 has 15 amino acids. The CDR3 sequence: CATSRDRGAQETQYF. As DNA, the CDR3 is TGTGCCACCAGCAGAGATCGGGGGGCACAAGAGACCCAGTACTTC.

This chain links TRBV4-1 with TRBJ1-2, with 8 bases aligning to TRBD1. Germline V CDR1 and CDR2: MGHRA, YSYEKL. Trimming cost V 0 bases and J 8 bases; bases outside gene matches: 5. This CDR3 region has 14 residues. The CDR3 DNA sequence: TGCGCCAGCAGCCAAGATTGGACAGGGATCGGCTACACCTTC. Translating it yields CASSQDWTGIGYTF.

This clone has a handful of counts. The CDR3 nucleotides read TGTGCCAGCCTCCACGGGACTAGCACAGATACGCAGTATTTT. It encodes CASLHGTSTDTQYF. V is TRBV6-1 and J is TRBJ2-3; D possibly corresponds to TRBD2 (6 bases). Germline V gives CDR1 MNHNS, CDR2 SASEGT. This CDR3 has 14 residues. V lost 8 bases to trimming and J lost 0 bases, with 12 bases between them.

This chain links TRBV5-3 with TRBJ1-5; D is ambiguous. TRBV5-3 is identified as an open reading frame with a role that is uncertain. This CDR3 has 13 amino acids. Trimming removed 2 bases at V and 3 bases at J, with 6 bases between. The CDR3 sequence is CARSLTFNQPQHF. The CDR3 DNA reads TGTGCCAGAAGCTTAACTTTCAATCAGCCCCAGCATTTT.

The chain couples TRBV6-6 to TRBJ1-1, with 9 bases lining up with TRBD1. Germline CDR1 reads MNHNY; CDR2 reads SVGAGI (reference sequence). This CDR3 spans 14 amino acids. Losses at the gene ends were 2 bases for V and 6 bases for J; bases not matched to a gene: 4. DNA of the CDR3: TGTGCCAGCAGTTACACGAGACAGGGGGCTGAAGCTTTCTTT. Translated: CASSYTRQGAEAFF.

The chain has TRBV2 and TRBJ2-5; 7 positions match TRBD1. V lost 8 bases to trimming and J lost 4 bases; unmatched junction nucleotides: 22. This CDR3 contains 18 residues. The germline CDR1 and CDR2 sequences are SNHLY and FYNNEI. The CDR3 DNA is TGTGCCAGCGGACTGATTCCAGGGGGTAGGGGGTTCGGAGAGACCCAGTACTTC. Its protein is CASGLIPGGRGFGETQYF.

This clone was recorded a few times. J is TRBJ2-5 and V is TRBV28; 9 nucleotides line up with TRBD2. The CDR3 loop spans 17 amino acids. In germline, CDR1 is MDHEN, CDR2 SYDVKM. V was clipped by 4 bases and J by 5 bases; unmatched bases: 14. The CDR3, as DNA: TGTGCCAGCAGTTACCTCTGGGCGGGGGGGCCCAAGGAGACCCAGTACTTC. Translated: CASSYLWAGGPKETQYF. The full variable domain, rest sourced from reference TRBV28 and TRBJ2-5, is DVKVTQSSRYLVKRTGEKVFLECVQDMDHENMFWYRQDPGLGLRLIYFSYDVKMKEKGDIPEGYSVSREKKERFSLILESASTNQTSMYLCASSYLWAGGPKETQYFGPGTRLLVL.

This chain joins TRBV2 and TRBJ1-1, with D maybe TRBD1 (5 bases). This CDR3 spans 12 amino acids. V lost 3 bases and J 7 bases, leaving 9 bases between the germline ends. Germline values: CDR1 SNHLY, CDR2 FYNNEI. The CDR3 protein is CASSEDTLEAFF. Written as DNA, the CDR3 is TGTGCCAGCAGTGAGGACACTCTTGAAGCTTTCTTT.

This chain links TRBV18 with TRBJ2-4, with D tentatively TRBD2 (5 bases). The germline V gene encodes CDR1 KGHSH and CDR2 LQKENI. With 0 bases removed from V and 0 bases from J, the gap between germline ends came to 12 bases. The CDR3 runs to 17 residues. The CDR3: CASSPPPSGLAKNIQYF. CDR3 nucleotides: TGTGCCAGCTCACCACCCCCCAGCGGACTAGCCAAAAACATTCAGTACTTC.

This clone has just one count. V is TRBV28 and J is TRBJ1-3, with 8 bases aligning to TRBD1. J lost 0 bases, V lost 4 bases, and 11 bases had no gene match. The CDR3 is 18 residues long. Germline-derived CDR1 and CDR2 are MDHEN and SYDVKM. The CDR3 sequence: CASSSRTGIRLSGNTIYF. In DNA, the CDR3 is TGTGCCAGCAGTTCTCGGACAGGGATTAGACTCTCTGGAAACACCATATATTTT.

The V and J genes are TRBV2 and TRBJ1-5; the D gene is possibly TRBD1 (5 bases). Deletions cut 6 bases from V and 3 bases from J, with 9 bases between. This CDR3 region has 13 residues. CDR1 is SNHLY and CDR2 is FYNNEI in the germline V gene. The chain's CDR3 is CASRDSHNQPQHF. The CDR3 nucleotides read TGTGCCAGCAGAGACAGCCACAATCAGCCCCAGCATTTT.

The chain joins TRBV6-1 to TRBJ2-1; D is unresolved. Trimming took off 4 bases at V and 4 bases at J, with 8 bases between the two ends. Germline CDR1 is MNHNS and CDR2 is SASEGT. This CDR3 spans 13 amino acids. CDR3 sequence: CASSGGYYNEQFF. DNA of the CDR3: TGTGCCAGCAGTGGAGGTTATTACAATGAGCAGTTCTTC.

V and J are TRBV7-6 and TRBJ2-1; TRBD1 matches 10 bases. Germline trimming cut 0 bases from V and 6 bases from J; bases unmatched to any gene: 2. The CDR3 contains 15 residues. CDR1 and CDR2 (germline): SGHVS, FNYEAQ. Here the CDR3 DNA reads TGTGCCAGCAGCTTAGCCGGGACAGGGGCCAATGAGCAGTTCTTC. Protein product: CASSLAGTGANEQFF.

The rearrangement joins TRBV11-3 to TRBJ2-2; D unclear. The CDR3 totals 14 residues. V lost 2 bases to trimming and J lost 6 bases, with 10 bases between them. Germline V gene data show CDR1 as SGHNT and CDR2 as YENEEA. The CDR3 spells CASSLSLLSGELFF. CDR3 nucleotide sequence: TGTGCCAGCAGCTTAAGTCTACTTTCCGGGGAGCTGTTTTTT. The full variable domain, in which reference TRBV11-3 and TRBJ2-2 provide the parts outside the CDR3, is EAGVVQSPRYKIIEKKQPVAFWCNPISGHNTLYWYLQNLGQGPELLIRYENEEAVDDSQLPKDRFSAERLKGVDSTLKIQPAELGDSAVYLCASSLSLLSGELFFGEGSRLTVL.

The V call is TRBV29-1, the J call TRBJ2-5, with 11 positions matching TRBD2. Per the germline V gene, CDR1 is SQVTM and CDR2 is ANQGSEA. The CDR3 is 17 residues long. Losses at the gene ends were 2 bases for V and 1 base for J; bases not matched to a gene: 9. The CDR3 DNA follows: TGCAGCGTTGAATCCCCGGCTAGCGGGAGGCCCCAAGAGACCCAGTACTTC. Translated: CSVESPASGRPQETQYF.

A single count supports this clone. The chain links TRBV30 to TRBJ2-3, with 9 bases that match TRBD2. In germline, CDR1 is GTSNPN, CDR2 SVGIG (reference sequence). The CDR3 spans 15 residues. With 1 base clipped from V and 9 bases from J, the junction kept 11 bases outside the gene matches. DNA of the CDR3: TGTGCCTGGAGTGAGAAGGGACTAGCAAAGAGCACGCAGTATTTT. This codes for CAWSEKGLAKSTQYF.

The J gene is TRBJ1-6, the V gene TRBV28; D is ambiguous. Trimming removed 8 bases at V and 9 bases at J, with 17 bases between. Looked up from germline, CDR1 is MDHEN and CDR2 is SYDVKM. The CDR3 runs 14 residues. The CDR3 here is CASVPRPRGSPLHF. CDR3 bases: TGTGCCAGCGTCCCCCGCCCTCGCGGTTCACCCCTCCACTTT.

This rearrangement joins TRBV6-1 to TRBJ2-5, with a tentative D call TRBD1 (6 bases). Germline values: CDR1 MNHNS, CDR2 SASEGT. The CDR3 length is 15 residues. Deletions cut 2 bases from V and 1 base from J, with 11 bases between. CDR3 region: CASSELRTVQETQYF. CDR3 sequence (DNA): TGTGCCAGCAGTGAACTACGGACAGTCCAAGAGACCCAGTACTTC.